This T cell receptor beta chain appears in the sequencing data of a study of shared clonotypes between healthy human individuals. Each sample came from a Caucasian adult donor living in Nashville, Tennessee. Several immunoSEQ plates held equal portions of the genomic DNA taken from each subset. Sequencing used immunoSEQ multiplex PCR; TCRdb keeps in-frame clones, though not all of them. The sample lists hundreds of thousands of clones; around 72% were seen once. Per germline, CDR1 LGHNA and CDR2 YNFKEQ. CDR3 length: 18 residues. Trimming pared 0 bases from V and 0 bases from J, leaving 18 bases between.

The sequence was collected from a woman aged 25 to 45 in good health. The sequencing sample was made of memory CD4+ T cells sorted from blood. Subset described: CD45RA-negative fraction. The chain links TRBV4-2 to TRBJ2-7, with a weak D call TRBD2 (6 bases). The CDR3 loop is CASSQEATRAGISYEQYF. The CDR3 DNA is TGTGCCAGCAGCCAAGAGGCGACTCGAGCGGGTATCTCCTACGAGCAGTACTTC.